This passage covers 21 T cell receptor beta chains from one sample sequenced in a study of OX40 agonist ivuxolimab in advanced cancers. The repertoire was sequenced with immunoSEQ multiplex PCR; TCRdb's copy has only in-frame clones and lacks some. The sample carries fewer than 95,000 clones, about 86% recorded once. This sample comprised CD4+ or CD8+ T cells sorted from blood, obtained in a trial of the OX40 agonist ivuxolimab. These receptor sequences come from an adult with an advanced solid tumor such as melanoma, head and neck, liver or kidney cancer.

This clone occurred once. V and J are TRBV6-1 and TRBJ2-1; 7 nucleotides line up with TRBD1. The CDR3 length is 13 residues. Germline CDR1 is MNHNS and CDR2 is SASEGT. V trimming: 8 bases; J trimming: 4 bases; junction bases outside the gene matches: 5. CDR3 coding DNA: TGTGCCAGCGGGACAGAATATTACAATGAGCAGTTCTTC. Translating gives CASGTEYYNEQFF.

This clone was recorded a few times. The V gene is TRBV18, the J gene TRBJ2-7; the D gene could be TRBD1 or TRBD2 (5 bases each). With 3 bases removed from V and 7 bases from J, the gap between germline ends came to 10 bases. This CDR3 comprises 12 residues. Per the germline V gene, CDR1 is KGHSH and CDR2 is LQKENI. DNA for the CDR3: TGTGCCAGCTCACCTGGGACGGAAGAGCAGTACGTC. Amino acids: CASSPGTEEQYV.

The CDR3 region is CASSQDLTSYNEQFF. The CDR3 DNA reads TGTGCCAGCAGCCAAGATCTCACCTCCTACAATGAGCAGTTCTTC. The chain uses TRBV4-2 and TRBJ2-1; no clear D. This CDR3 spans 15 amino acids. CDR1 is LGHNA, CDR2 YNFKEQ, per germline. Trimming pared 0 bases from V and 0 bases from J, leaving 6 bases between.

There are a few counts of this clone. The rearrangement uses TRBV19 and TRBJ1-1, with TRBD1 matching over 8 bases. The V and J ends lost 5 bases and 5 bases, in that order; junction bases with no gene match: 4. Germline values: CDR1 LNHDA, CDR2 SQIVND (reference sequence). This CDR3 has 13 residues. The chain's CDR3 is CASSSDRGTEAFF. The CDR3 nucleotides read TGTGCCAGTAGTTCCGACAGGGGAACTGAAGCTTTCTTT.

The genes are TRBV25-1 and TRBJ1-2; unclear D gene. V dropped 4 bases and J dropped 8 bases, with 11 bases sitting between them. Germline-derived CDR1 and CDR2 are MGHDK and SYGVNS. This CDR3 has 12 residues. The CDR3 is CASSAPYGGYTF. CDR3 sequence (DNA): TGTGCCAGCAGTGCCCCCTATGGGGGCTACACCTTC.

The V and J genes are TRBV6-5 and TRBJ2-6; tentatively, D is TRBD2 (5 bases). V lost 11 bases and J 2 bases, leaving 13 bases between the germline ends. In germline, CDR1 is MNHEY, CDR2 SVGAGI. The CDR3 totals 14 residues. The CDR3 spells CASAGWTGANVLTF. CDR3 nucleotides: TGTGCCTCGGCGGGCTGGACTGGGGCCAACGTCCTGACTTTC.

This clone was picked up one time. The chain employs TRBV7-9 and TRBJ1-2; D is possibly TRBD1 (5 bases). The length of the CDR3 is 14 residues. With 5 bases removed from V and 2 bases from J, the gap between germline ends came to 12 bases. Germline loops: CDR1 SEHNR, CDR2 FQNEAQ (reference sequence). The CDR3 region is CASSDRGGNYGYTF. Here the CDR3 DNA reads TGTGCCAGCAGCGATCGGGGGGGGAACTATGGCTACACCTTC. Complete variable domain (other parts from reference TRBV7-9 and TRBJ1-2): DTGVSQNPRHKITKRGQNVTFRCDPISEHNRLYWYRQTLGQGPEFLTYFQNEAQLEKSRLLSDRFSAERPKGSFSTLEIQRTEQGDSAMYLCASSDRGGNYGYTFGSGTRLTVV.

The chain joins TRBV4-1 to TRBJ2-3; tentatively, D is TRBD1 (6 bases). The CDR3 totals 16 residues. CDR1 MGHRA and CDR2 YSYEKL come from the germline V gene. Trimming took off 1 base at V and 2 bases at J, with 13 bases between the two ends. CDR3 protein: CASSQGLGGNTDTQYF. Here the CDR3 DNA reads TGCGCCAGCAGCCAAGGACTTGGGGGCAACACAGATACGCAGTATTTT.

The chain is built from TRBV19 and TRBJ2-5; the D is unclear. The germline V and J ends were trimmed by 1 base and 1 base, with 7 bases remaining between them. Germline values: CDR1 LNHDA, CDR2 SQIVND (reference sequence). The CDR3 spans 14 residues. CDR3 bases: TGTGCCAGTAGTATAGGGTCTAGCCAAGAGACCCAGTACTTC. Translating it yields CASSIGSSQETQYF.

The chain links TRBV7-9 to TRBJ1-2; D gene ambiguous. V lost 5 bases and J 8 bases, leaving 12 bases between the germline ends. Germline CDR1 SEHNR, CDR2 FQNEAQ (reference sequence). This CDR3 comprises 12 residues. DNA of the CDR3: TGTGCCAGCAGCGACTACACGAGCGGCTACACCTTC. Translation: CASSDYTSGYTF.

V and J are TRBV5-8 and TRBJ1-2; 9 bases agree with TRBD1. Germline assignment: CDR1 SGHTS and CDR2 YDEGEE. The CDR3 has 13 residues. V lost 2 bases to trimming and J lost 8 bases; unmatched junction nucleotides: 4. This CDR3 is CASSFGTGNGYTF. The CDR3, as DNA: TGTGCCAGCAGCTTTGGGACAGGGAACGGCTACACCTTC.

The chain uses TRBV13 and TRBJ1-4; D might be TRBD1 (6 bases). The CDR3 runs 13 residues. The V gene's germline CDR1 is PRHDT and CDR2 FYEKMQ (reference sequence). Trimming took 5 bases from V and 7 from J, leaving 11 bases between them. For the CDR3, the DNA is TGTGCCAGCAGCCTCAGGGGCAGTGAAAAACTGTTTTTT. Translating gives CASSLRGSEKLFF.

The table lists this clone with a count of one. The CDR3 sequence is CASSLDSNTGELFF. CDR3 coding DNA: TGTGCCAGCAGCTTGGACAGCAACACCGGGGAGCTGTTTTTT. The chain joins TRBV5-6 to TRBJ2-2; D gene ambiguous. This CDR3 is built from 14 residues. Germline CDR1 and CDR2: SGHDT and YYEEEE. V lost 0 bases and J 2 bases, leaving 5 bases between the germline ends. The full variable domain, in which reference TRBV5-6 and TRBJ2-2 provide the parts outside the CDR3, is DAGVTQSPTHLIKTRGQQVTLRCSPKSGHDTVSWYQQALGQGPQFIFQYYEEEERQRGNFPDRFSGHQFPNYSSELNVNALLLGDSALYLCASSLDSNTGELFFGEGSRLTVL.

The chain recombines TRBV5-1 with TRBJ2-5; 10 positions agree with TRBD1. CDR3 length: 14 amino acids. Germline CDR1 reads SGHRS; CDR2 reads YFSETQ. V shed 5 bases, J shed 3 bases, and the junction held 4 bases outside the gene matches. The CDR3 spells CASRVGTGEETQYF. The CDR3 region has the DNA TGCGCCAGCAGAGTCGGGACAGGGGAAGAGACCCAGTACTTC.

V is TRBV28 and J is TRBJ2-1; either TRBD1 or TRBD2 may fit D (5 bases each). V lost 6 bases to trimming and J lost 6 bases, with 21 bases between them. CDR3 length equals 16 residues. From germline, CDR1 is MDHEN and CDR2 SYDVKM. CDR3: CASSRIREPPTNEQFF. CDR3 DNA: TGTGCCAGCAGCCGCATCAGGGAGCCCCCAACCAATGAGCAGTTCTTC.

This rearrangement joins TRBV4-2 to TRBJ2-5, with 8 bases matching TRBD2. The V segment lost 3 bases and the J segment 1 base; nucleotides outside the gene matches: 4. The germline V gene encodes CDR1 LGHNA and CDR2 YNFKEQ. The CDR3 is 15 amino acids. The CDR3 protein is CASSQTGGPQETQYF. In nucleotides, the CDR3 is TGTGCCAGCAGCCAGACGGGGGGGCCCCAAGAGACCCAGTACTTC.

This clone was seen a single time. The CDR3 DNA follows: TGTGCCACCAGCAGAGTGCCAGGGTCCAGGGGGCAAGAGACCCAGTACTTC. It encodes CATSRVPGSRGQETQYF. The V gene is TRBV15, the J gene TRBJ2-5; 7 bases are a match to TRBD1. The germline V gene encodes CDR1 LNHNV and CDR2 YYDKDF (reference sequence). This CDR3 region has 17 residues. The junction had 10 bases not matched to a gene; V was cut back by 1 base and J by 2 bases.

The chain couples TRBV7-8 to TRBJ2-7, with TRBD1 as a possible D gene (6 bases). Germline V gene lookup returns CDR1 SGHVS and CDR2 FQNEAQ. CDR3 length: 16 amino acids. V dropped 4 bases and J dropped 1 base, with 17 bases sitting between them. Written as DNA, the CDR3 is TGTGCCAGCAGCTACCCCACGGACGGGACATCCTACGAGCAGTACTTC. It encodes CASSYPTDGTSYEQYF.

The V and J genes are TRBV27 and TRBJ1-4; 10 bases fit TRBD1. Per the germline V gene, CDR1 is MNHEY and CDR2 is SMNVEV (reference sequence). The CDR3 extends over 18 amino acids. The J segment lost 8 bases and the V segment lost 5 bases, leaving 17 bases of the junction unmatched. This CDR3 is CASSPLRQNDRGREKLFF. CDR3 nucleotides: TGTGCCAGCAGTCCACTACGTCAAAACGACAGGGGGCGCGAAAAACTGTTTTTT.

This rearrangement joins TRBV7-9 to TRBJ2-7; a weak D match, TRBD1 (6 bases). This CDR3 has 14 amino acids. Trimming took 5 bases from V and 2 from J, leaving 13 bases between them. The V gene's germline CDR1 is SEHNR and CDR2 FQNEAQ (reference sequence). CDR3 in DNA: TGTGCCAGCAGCCCAACAGGGATGACCTACGAGCAGTACTTC. Its protein product is CASSPTGMTYEQYF.

The chain employs TRBV27 and TRBJ1-5, with D perhaps matching TRBD1 (5 bases). Germline V gene data show CDR1 as MNHEY and CDR2 as SMNVEV (reference sequence). The CDR3 loop spans 16 amino acids. V was cut by 5 bases and J by 1 base, with 15 bases left in between. CDR3 DNA: TGTGCCAGCAGTCTCGGGACGGGGGGGAGCAATCAGCCCCAGCATTTT. Translating it yields CASSLGTGGSNQPQHF.